These T cell receptor beta chains were read from a single sample in a study of shared clonotypes between healthy human individuals. Only in-frame clones appear in the TCRdb table, and some are missing; sequencing was by immunoSEQ multiplex PCR. This sample yields about 2.1 million clones, of which roughly 91% are seen a single time; roughly 1.8% belongs to the top ten. Sample: naive CD8+ T cells from PBMCs. The source of these receptors is a man younger than 30 in good health. Some clones in this sample may be carry-over from other donors' samples. Each CDR3 is given with its conserved first and last residue. The order of the fields is V gene, D gene, J gene, clone size, CDR3 protein, CDR3 DNA. D genes are given only for firm matches. Clone size is stated in some rows and not others, as once, few, many or a class when expanded.

TRBV5-1	NA	TRBJ1-2	NA	CASSLGTGPPGYTF	TGCGCCAGCAGCTTGGGAACAGGCCCACCTGGCTACACCTTC
TRBV27	NA	TRBJ1-1	NA	CASSFGGGRAFF	TGTGCCAGCAGTTTCGGCGGGGGACGGGCTTTCTTT
TRBV27	NA	TRBJ1-1	NA	CASSYLGGTEAFF	TGTGCCAGCAGTTATTTGGGTGGCACTGAAGCTTTCTTT
TRBV7-8	TRBD2	TRBJ2-2	NA	CASSPRLAETANTGELFF	TGTGCCAGCAGCCCGCGGCTAGCGGAGACTGCGAACACCGGGGAGCTGTTTTTT
TRBV27	NA	TRBJ2-1	NA	CASSLGGAGTYNEQFF	TGTGCCAGCAGTTTAGGGGGCGCAGGGACCTACAATGAGCAGTTCTTC
TRBV18	NA	TRBJ2-7	NA	CASSPAAGFNEQYF	TGTGCCAGCTCACCGGCGGCTGGGTTTAACGAGCAGTACTTC
TRBV27	TRBD2	TRBJ2-3	NA	CASSQVSGLFTDTQYF	TGTGCCAGCAGTCAGGTTAGCGGGCTATTCACAGATACGCAGTATTTT
TRBV6-1	TRBD1	TRBJ2-7	NA	CASSELGTAYEQYF	TGTGCCAGCAGTGAGTTAGGGACAGCCTACGAGCAGTACTTC
TRBV27	TRBD1	TRBJ2-7	NA	CASSLLGQDLYEQYF	TGTGCCAGCAGTTTATTGGGACAGGACCTCTACGAGCAGTACTTC
TRBV6-1	NA	TRBJ2-7	NA	CASRDLKQGHEQYF	TGTGCCAGCAGGGACCTAAAACAGGGCCACGAGCAGTACTTC
TRBV6-6	NA	TRBJ2-7	NA	CASRLDNEQYF	TGTGCCAGCAGGCTAGACAACGAGCAGTACTTC
TRBV14	NA	TRBJ1-1	NA	CASSRSLDMNTEAFF	TGTGCCAGCAGCCGGTCTTTAGACATGAACACTGAAGCTTTCTTT
TRBV14	NA	TRBJ2-7	NA	CASSQDGQIYEQYF	TGTGCCAGCAGCCAAGATGGGCAGATCTACGAGCAGTACTTC
TRBV11-2	NA	TRBJ2-7	NA	CASSLGTGESDEQYF	TGTGCCAGCAGCTTAGGTACGGGGGAAAGCGACGAGCAGTACTTC
TRBV21-1	NA	TRBJ1-2	NA	CASSNETGLQGNYGYTF	TGTGCCAGCAGCAATGAAACAGGCCTACAGGGTAACTATGGCTACACCTTC
TRBV2	NA	TRBJ1-2	once	CASSGGEGYTF	TGTGCCAGCAGTGGAGGGGAAGGCTACACCTTC
TRBV19	TRBD2	TRBJ2-1	once	CASSARGLGTYNEQFF	TGTGCCAGTAGTGCCAGAGGACTAGGGACCTACAATGAGCAGTTCTTC
TRBV28	TRBD2	TRBJ2-3	NA	CASSLAGVTDTQYF	TGTGCCAGCAGTCTAGCGGGAGTCACAGATACGCAGTATTTT
TRBV28	TRBD1	TRBJ1-6	NA	CASRYGTENSPLHF	TGTGCCAGCAGATATGGGACAGAGAATTCACCCCTCCACTTT
TRBV7-3	TRBD2	TRBJ2-7	NA	CASSLLAGSSYEQYF	TGTGCCAGCAGCCTTCTAGCGGGAAGCTCCTACGAGCAGTACTTC
TRBV13	NA	TRBJ1-4	NA	CASSLRQPREKLFF	TGTGCCAGCAGCTTAAGGCAGCCCCGTGAAAAACTGTTTTTT
TRBV2	TRBD2	TRBJ2-7	NA	CASRPGTSGMQTAYEQYF	TGTGCCAGCAGGCCCGGGACTAGCGGGATGCAAACTGCCTACGAGCAGTACTTC
TRBV4-3	TRBD1	TRBJ2-7	NA	CASSLIRTGVYEQYF	TGCGCCAGCAGCCTAATACGGACAGGGGTCTACGAGCAGTACTTC
TRBV15	NA	TRBJ1-4	NA	CATADSGKLFF	TGTGCCACCGCGGATTCGGGAAAACTGTTTTTT
TRBV5-1	NA	TRBJ1-1	once	CASSLGAGEETEAFF	TGCGCCAGCAGCTTGGGCGCGGGCGAGGAAACTGAAGCTTTCTTT
TRBV27	NA	TRBJ2-7	NA	CASSLRGPYEQYF	TGTGCCAGCAGTTTGCGGGGTCCCTACGAGCAGTACTTC
TRBV9	TRBD1	TRBJ2-7	NA	CASSAGGSPHEQYF	TGTGCCAGCAGCGCAGGGGGTAGCCCCCACGAGCAGTACTTC
TRBV7-9	TRBD2	TRBJ2-7	NA	CASSLHQGDYYEQYF	TGTGCCAGCAGCCTCCATCAAGGGGACTACTACGAGCAGTACTTC
TRBV27	TRBD1	TRBJ2-7	NA	CASSLSIRGGAYEQYF	TGTGCCAGCAGTTTATCAATCAGAGGGGGCGCCTACGAGCAGTACTTC
TRBV7-2	NA	TRBJ2-3	NA	CASSLEDSGAFTDTQYF	TGTGCCAGCAGCTTAGAGGACAGCGGGGCCTTCACAGATACGCAGTATTTT